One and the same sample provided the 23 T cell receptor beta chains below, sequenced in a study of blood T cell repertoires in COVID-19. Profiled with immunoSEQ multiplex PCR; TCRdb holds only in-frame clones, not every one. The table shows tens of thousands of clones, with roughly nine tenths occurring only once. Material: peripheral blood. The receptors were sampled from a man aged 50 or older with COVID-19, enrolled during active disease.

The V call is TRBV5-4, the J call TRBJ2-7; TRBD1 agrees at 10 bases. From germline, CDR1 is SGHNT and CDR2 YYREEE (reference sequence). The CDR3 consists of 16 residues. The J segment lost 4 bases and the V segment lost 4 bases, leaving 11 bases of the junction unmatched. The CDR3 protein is CASSAHGTGVRYEQYF. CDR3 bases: TGTGCCAGCAGCGCCCATGGGACAGGGGTGCGGTACGAGCAGTACTTC.

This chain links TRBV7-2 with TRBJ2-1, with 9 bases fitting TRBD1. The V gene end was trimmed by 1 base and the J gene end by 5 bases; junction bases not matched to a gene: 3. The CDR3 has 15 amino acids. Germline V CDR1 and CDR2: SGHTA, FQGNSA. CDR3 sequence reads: CASSLETGGNNEQFF. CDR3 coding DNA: TGTGCCAGCAGCTTAGAGACAGGGGGGAACAATGAGCAGTTCTTC.

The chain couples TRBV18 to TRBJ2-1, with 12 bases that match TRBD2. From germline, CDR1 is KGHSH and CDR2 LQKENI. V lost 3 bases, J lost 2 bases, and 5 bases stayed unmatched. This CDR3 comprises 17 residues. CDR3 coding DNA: TGTGCCAGCTCACCCCCTAGCGGGAGGGCCCCCTACAATGAGCAGTTCTTC. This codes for CASSPPSGRAPYNEQFF.

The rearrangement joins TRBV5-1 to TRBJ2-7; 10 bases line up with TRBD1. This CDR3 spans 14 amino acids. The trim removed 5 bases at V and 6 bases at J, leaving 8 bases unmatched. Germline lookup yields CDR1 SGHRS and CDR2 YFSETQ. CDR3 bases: TGCGCCAGCAGGGTAAAGGGGACAGGGGCCGAGCAGTACTTC. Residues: CASRVKGTGAEQYF.

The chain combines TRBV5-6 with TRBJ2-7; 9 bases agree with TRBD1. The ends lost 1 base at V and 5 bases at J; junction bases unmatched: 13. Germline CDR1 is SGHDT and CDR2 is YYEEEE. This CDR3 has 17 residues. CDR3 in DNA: TGTGCCAGCAGCTTGAGGGGCGTCCGGGACAGGGCCAACGAGCAGTACTTC. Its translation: CASSLRGVRDRANEQYF.

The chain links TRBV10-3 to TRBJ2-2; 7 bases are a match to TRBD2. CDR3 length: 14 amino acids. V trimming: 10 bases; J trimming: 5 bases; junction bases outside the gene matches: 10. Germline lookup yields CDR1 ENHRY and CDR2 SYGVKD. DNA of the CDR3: TGTGCCACCCAAGGGGACTACCAAACCGGGGAGCTGTTTTTT. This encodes CATQGDYQTGELFF.

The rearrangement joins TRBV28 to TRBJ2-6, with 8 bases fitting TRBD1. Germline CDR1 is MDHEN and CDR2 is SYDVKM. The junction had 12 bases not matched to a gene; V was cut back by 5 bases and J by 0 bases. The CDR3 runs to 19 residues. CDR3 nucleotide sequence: TGTGCCAGCAGTGATATCCCGGGACAGGACTCCTCTGGGGCCAACGTCCTGACTTTC. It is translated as CASSDIPGQDSSGANVLTF.

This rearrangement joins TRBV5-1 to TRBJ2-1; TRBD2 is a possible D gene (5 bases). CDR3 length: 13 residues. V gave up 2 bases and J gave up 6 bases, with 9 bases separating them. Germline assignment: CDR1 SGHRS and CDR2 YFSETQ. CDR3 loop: CASSLLGRNEQFF. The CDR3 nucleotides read TGCGCCAGCAGCTTACTAGGTCGCAATGAGCAGTTCTTC.

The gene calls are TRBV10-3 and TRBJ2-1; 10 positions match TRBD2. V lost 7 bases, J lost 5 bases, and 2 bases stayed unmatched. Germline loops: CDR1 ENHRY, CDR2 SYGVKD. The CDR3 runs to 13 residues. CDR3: CAITSGSDNEQFF. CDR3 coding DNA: TGTGCCATCACTAGCGGGAGTGACAATGAGCAGTTCTTC.

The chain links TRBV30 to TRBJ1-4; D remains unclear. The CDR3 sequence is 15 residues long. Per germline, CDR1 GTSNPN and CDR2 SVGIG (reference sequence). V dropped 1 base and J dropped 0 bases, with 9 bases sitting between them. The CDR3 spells CAWSALSATNEKLFF. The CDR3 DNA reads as TGTGCCTGGAGTGCCCTTTCTGCAACTAATGAAAAACTGTTTTTT.

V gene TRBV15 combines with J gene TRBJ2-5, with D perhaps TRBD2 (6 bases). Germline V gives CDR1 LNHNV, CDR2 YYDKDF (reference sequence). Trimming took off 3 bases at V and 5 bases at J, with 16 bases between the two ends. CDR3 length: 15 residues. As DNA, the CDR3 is TGTGCCACCAGCAGTAAGCGGGTCTGGGGGGAGACCCAGTACTTC. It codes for CATSSKRVWGETQYF.

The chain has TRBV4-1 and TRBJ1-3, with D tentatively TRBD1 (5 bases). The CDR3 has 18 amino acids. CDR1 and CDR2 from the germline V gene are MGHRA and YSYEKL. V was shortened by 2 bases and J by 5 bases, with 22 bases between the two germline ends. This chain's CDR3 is CASSQYRTSLELRNTIYF. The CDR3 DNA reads TGCGCCAGCAGCCAATACCGGACATCCCTCGAACTCCGAAACACCATATATTTT.

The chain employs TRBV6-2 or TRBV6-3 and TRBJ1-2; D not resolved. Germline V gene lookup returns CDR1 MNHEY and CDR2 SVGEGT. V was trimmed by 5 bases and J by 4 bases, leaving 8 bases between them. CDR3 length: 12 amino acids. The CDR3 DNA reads TGTGCCAGCAGTCCAGGCACCTATGGCTACACCTTC. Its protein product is CASSPGTYGYTF.

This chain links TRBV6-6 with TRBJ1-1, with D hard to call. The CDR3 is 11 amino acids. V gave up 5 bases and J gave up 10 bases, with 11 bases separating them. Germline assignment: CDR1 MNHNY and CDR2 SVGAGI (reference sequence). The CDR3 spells CASSRIRGAFF. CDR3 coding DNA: TGTGCCAGCAGTAGGATAAGAGGAGCTTTCTTT.

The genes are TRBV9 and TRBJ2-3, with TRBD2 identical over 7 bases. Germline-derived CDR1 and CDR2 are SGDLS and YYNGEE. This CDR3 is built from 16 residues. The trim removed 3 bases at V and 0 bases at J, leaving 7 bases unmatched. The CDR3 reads CASSALAHSSTDTQYF. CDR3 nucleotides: TGTGCCAGCAGCGCACTAGCGCATTCTAGCACAGATACGCAGTATTTT.

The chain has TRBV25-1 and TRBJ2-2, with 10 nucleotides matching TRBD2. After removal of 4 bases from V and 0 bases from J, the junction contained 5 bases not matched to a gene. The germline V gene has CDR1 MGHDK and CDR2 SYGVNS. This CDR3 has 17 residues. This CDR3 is CASSGLAGASNTGELFF. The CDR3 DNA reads TGTGCCAGCAGTGGGCTAGCGGGAGCTTCGAACACCGGGGAGCTGTTTTTT.

The CDR3 spells CASSFLPIRRSHYNEQFF. In nucleotides, the CDR3 is TGTGCCAGCAGTTTTCTCCCTATCCGGCGGAGTCACTACAATGAGCAGTTCTTC. The gene calls are TRBV27 and TRBJ2-1; D uncertain. CDR1 and CDR2 from the germline V gene are MNHEY and SMNVEV (reference sequence). This CDR3 is built from 18 residues. V dropped 3 bases and J dropped 3 bases, with 21 bases sitting between them.

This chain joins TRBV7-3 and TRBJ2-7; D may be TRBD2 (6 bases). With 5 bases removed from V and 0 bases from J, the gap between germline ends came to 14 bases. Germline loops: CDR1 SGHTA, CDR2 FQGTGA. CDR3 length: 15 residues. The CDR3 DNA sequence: TGTGCCAGCAGCCTCTTAGCGGACGTCTCCTACGAGCAGTACTTC. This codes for CASSLLADVSYEQYF.

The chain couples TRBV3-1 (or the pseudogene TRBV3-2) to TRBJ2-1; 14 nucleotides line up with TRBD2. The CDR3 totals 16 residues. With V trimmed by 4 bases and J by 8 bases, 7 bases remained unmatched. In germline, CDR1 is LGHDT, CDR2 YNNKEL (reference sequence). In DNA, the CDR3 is TGTGCCAGCAGCCGTTTAGGGACTAGCGGGAGTCATGAGCAGTTCTTC. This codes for CASSRLGTSGSHEQFF.

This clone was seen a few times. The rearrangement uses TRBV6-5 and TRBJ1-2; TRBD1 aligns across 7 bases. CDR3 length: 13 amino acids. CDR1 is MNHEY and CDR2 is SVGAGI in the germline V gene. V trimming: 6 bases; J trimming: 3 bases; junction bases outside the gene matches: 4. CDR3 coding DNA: TGTGCCAGCAGGCCCACAGGGGACTATGGCTACACCTTC. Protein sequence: CASRPTGDYGYTF.

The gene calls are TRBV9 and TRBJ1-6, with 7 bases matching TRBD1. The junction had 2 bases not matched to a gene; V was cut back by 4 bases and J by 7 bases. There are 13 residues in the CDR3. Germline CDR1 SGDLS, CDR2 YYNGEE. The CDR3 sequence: CASSRDRNSPLHF. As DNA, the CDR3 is TGTGCCAGCAGCCGGGACAGAAATTCACCCCTCCACTTT.

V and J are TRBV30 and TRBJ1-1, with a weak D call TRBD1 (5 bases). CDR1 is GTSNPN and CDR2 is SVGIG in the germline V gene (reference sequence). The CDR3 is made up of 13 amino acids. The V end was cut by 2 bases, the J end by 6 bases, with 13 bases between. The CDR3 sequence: CAWSQTGISEAFF. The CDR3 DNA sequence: TGTGCCTGGAGTCAAACAGGCATTTCTGAAGCTTTCTTT.

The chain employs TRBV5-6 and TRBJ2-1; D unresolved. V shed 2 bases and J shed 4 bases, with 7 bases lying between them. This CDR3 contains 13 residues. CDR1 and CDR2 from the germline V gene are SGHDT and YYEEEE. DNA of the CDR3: TGTGCCAGCAGCTTCTTTACTTACAATGAGCAGTTCTTC. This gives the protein CASSFFTYNEQFF. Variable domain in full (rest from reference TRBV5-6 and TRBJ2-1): DAGVTQSPTHLIKTRGQQVTLRCSPKSGHDTVSWYQQALGQGPQFIFQYYEEEERQRGNFPDRFSGHQFPNYSSELNVNALLLGDSALYLCASSFFTYNEQFFGPGTRLTVL.